This T cell receptor (beta chain) was found in a study of Tregs in tolerant kidney transplant recipients. The study, taken as a whole, reports: Findings come from small patient numbers and require larger validation. Activated donor B cell expansion appeared to reveal the most relevant donor-specific TCRbeta repertoire. Biological reproducibility was not directly addressed, but technical replication error appeared minimal.

This CDR3 is built from 13 residues. After removal of 0 bases from V and 10 bases from J, the junction contained 4 bases not matched to a gene. Germline V CDR1 and CDR2: SEHNR, FQNEAQ (reference sequence). Some clones are missing from TCRdb's copy, which holds only in-frame ones; the method was immunoSEQ multiplex PCR. The top ten clones hold roughly 4.3% of a sample with some 88,000 clones, roughly nine tenths of them seen once. A single count supports this clone. Its target is not known. The chain links TRBV7-9 to TRBJ1-2; 8 bases are a match to TRBD1. Sequenced: CD8+ T cells from blood. The clonotype originates from a human donor in good health. The CDR3 DNA reads as TGTGCCAGCAGCTTAGCGCTACAGGGGGACTACACCTTC. It codes for CASSLALQGDYTF.